Sequencing of this T cell receptor beta chain was carried out in a study of OX40 agonist ivuxolimab in advanced cancers. Study-wide context: Ivuxolimab was a fully human IgG2 agonistic monoclonal antibody targeting the costimulatory receptor OX40 (CD134). Partial responses occurred in three dose-escalation patients: two with cutaneous melanoma and one with hepatocellular carcinoma. Peripheral TCRbeta sequencing aimed to test whether ivuxolimab altered TCR sequence diversity and caused clonal T-cell expansion. Intravenous ivuxolimab was administered to patients every 2 weeks at six dose levels: 0.01, 0.1, 0.3, 1.5, 3 and 10 mg/kg. In the dose-escalation cohort, approximately 80% of patients were male, and the mean age was approximately 60 years with a range of about 23 to 79. Of the approximately 50 dose-escalation patients, hepatocellular carcinoma was present in about 20, melanoma in roughly 15, renal cell carcinoma in 9 and head and neck cancer in 9. Patients were allowed to have had prior anti-PD-1, anti-PD-L1 or anti-CTLA-4 therapy, and 40% of the dose-escalation patients had been treated with checkpoint inhibitors. The paper reports the monotherapy dose-escalation portion (N of about 54 patients) of the phase I ivuxolimab trial. Results and caveats for the whole study, not just this receptor: Antigen specificity was not determined for the clonally expanded peripheral T cells. In the 0.1-3.0 mg/kg groups, partial responders were among the patients with the lowest normalized peripheral clonal expansion, particularly in CD8+ T cells. After ivuxolimab, more expanded clones were found on average in CD8+ T cells than in CD4+ T cells. At doses of 0.1 to 3.0 mg/kg, clonal expansion of both CD4+ and CD8+ T cells in blood was seen between baseline and week 6. Low levels of normalized T-cell clonal expansion were also seen in some patients who did not respond.

To note about this clone: Its binding antigen is unknown. Base-call qualities are not available, and no considerably larger clone is one nucleotide away.

The CDR3, from cysteine to phenylalanine, totals 15 residues. Only the CDR3 DNA stays, 45 bases, in frame from base 1. CDR1 and CDR2 are read off the germline V gene as SGHDT and YYEEEE. Here V drops 2 bases and J drops 5 bases, and the junction holds 5 bases not matched to any gene. The trial excluded patients who had a history of autoimmune disease or who were on systemic immunosuppression. Peripheral blood for TCR sequencing was drawn from every dose cohort at baseline, at cycle 4 day 1 and at cycle 7 day 1. Samples were obtained from an open-label, multicenter, first-in-human phase I dose-escalation trial of ivuxolimab. Adults with locally advanced or metastatic melanoma, renal cell, hepatocellular, or head and neck squamous cell carcinoma were enrolled in the trial. Before TCR sequencing, CD4+ T cells and CD8+ T cells were sorted from peripheral blood as separate populations. For sequencing of the TCRbeta CDR3 region, genomic DNA was extracted from the sorted cells. TCRbeta CDR3 regions were sequenced using the immunoSEQ Assay. In TCRdb, the immuneACCESS table is reduced to in-frame sequences with V and J assigned. These tables do not hold every clone; where another copy was compared, an unresolved V gene accounts for under half, and the others remain unexplained. The sample yields about 81,000 clones; approximately 94% were counted once. The ten largest clones capture around an eighth of the sample.

The sample was CD4+ or CD8+ T cells sorted from blood, taken in a trial of the OX40 agonist ivuxolimab. This receptor chain uses TRBV5-6 and TRBJ2-1; 9 junctional bases match TRBD1. This TCR was recovered from an adult with an advanced solid tumor such as melanoma, head and neck, liver or kidney cancer. For the CDR3, the sequence is CASSFRTGVHNEQFF. DNA sequence: TGTGCCAGCAGCTTCCGGACAGGGGTTCACAATGAGCAGTTCTTC.